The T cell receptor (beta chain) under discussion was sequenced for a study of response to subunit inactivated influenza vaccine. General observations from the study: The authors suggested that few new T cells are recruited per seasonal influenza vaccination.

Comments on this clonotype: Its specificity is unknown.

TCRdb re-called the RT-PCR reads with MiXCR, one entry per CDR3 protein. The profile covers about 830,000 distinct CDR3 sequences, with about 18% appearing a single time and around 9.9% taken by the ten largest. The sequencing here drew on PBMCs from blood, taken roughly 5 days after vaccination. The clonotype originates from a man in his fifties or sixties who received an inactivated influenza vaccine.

The CDR3 DNA reads as TGTGCCAGCAGGACTCCCGGACAGGGGTCAAGTTACAATGAGCAGTTCTTC. As protein: CASRTPGQGSSYNEQFF. The chain employs TRBV6-2 or TRBV6-3 and TRBJ2-1, with 9 bases matching TRBD1. With 6 bases clipped from V and 4 bases from J, the junction kept 13 bases outside the gene matches. The CDR3 length is 17 residues. Looked up from germline, CDR1 is MNHEY and CDR2 is SVGEGT.